One sample yielded the 14 T cell receptor beta chains listed below, sequenced in a study of blood T cell repertoires in COVID-19. The table came from immunoSEQ multiplex PCR; TCRdb's copy has only in-frame clones and leaves some out. The repertoire holds fewer than 150,000 clones, with roughly 90% as singletons. The material sequenced was peripheral blood. These receptors all stem from a man aged 70 or older who had recovered from COVID-19.

The chain recombines TRBV27 with TRBJ1-2; 11 bases fit TRBD1. The V gene's germline CDR1 is MNHEY and CDR2 SMNVEV (reference sequence). The CDR3 has 17 residues. Losses at the gene ends were 3 bases for V and 8 bases for J; bases not matched to a gene: 14. The CDR3 DNA is TGTGCCAGCAGTTTGGATTATGGACAGGGGGCGCGGAGGGGCTACACCTTC. It encodes CASSLDYGQGARRGYTF.

This chain links TRBV6-5 with TRBJ1-1; 7 nucleotides line up with TRBD1. CDR3 length: 15 residues. V gave up 2 bases and J gave up 6 bases; unmatched junction bases: 9. The germline V gene encodes CDR1 MNHEY and CDR2 SVGAGI. DNA of the CDR3: TGTGCCAGCAGTTACGAGGGGCAGGGGGTCTCTGAAGCTTTCTTT. It yields the protein CASSYEGQGVSEAFF.

V and J are TRBV15 and TRBJ2-7; 11 nucleotides agree with TRBD1. With 3 bases clipped from V and 4 bases from J, the junction kept 2 bases outside the gene matches. Per germline, CDR1 LNHNV and CDR2 YYDKDF (reference sequence). CDR3 length: 14 residues. The CDR3 reads CATSRGTGGYEQYF. DNA of the CDR3: TGTGCCACCAGCAGGGGGACAGGGGGGTACGAGCAGTACTTC.

This chain links TRBV5-1 with TRBJ1-4; 7 bases align to TRBD1. This CDR3 is 15 amino acids long. Germline V lookup: CDR1 SGHRS, CDR2 YFSETQ. The junction had 7 bases not matched to a gene; V was cut back by 0 bases and J by 8 bases. The DNA of the CDR3 is TGCGCCAGCAGCTTGGGGGGACAGCGCTCGGAAAAACTGTTTTTT. This codes for CASSLGGQRSEKLFF.

This sequence joins TRBV5-1 and TRBJ1-4; tentative D call: TRBD1 (5 bases). This CDR3 is 16 amino acids long. V was pared by 5 bases and J by 2 bases, with 16 bases between. The germline CDR1 and CDR2 sequences are SGHRS and YFSETQ. Here the CDR3 reads CASRPQGPGTNEKLFF. Here the CDR3 DNA reads TGCGCCAGCAGACCCCAGGGCCCCGGGACTAATGAAAAACTGTTTTTT. The variable domain in full, completed from reference TRBV5-1 and TRBJ1-4, reads KAGVTQTPRYLIKTRGQQVTLSCSPISGHRSVSWYQQTPGQGLQFLFEYFSETQRNKGNFPGRFSGRQFSNSRSEMNVSTLELGDSALYLCASRPQGPGTNEKLFFGSGTQLSVL.

The chain combines TRBV18 with TRBJ2-3; weak D call: TRBD2 (6 bases). The CDR3 is 11 amino acids. The germline V gene has CDR1 KGHSH and CDR2 LQKENI. V lost 6 bases and J lost 6, with 7 bases in between. This chain's CDR3 is CASSGSDTQYF. DNA for the CDR3: TGTGCCAGCTCCGGGAGTGATACGCAGTATTTT.

V usage is TRBV4-2 and J usage is TRBJ2-4; D gene uncertain. This CDR3 spans 13 amino acids. The V end lost 0 bases, the J end lost 6 bases, and 6 bases lay between the germline ends. Germline assignment: CDR1 LGHNA and CDR2 YNFKEQ. The chain's CDR3 is CASSQEKRNIQYF. The CDR3 coding sequence is TGTGCCAGCAGCCAAGAGAAGCGAAACATTCAGTACTTC.

The chain is built from TRBV12-5 and TRBJ2-7, with TRBD1 matching 7 bases. V lost 1 base to trimming and J lost 3 bases; unmatched junction nucleotides: 12. The CDR3 runs to 17 residues. Germline V gene lookup returns CDR1 LGHNT and CDR2 FRNRAP. CDR3 bases: TGTGCTAGTGGTTTGGATATACTCGGGACAGAGAGCTACGAGCAGTACTTC. Translated, it gives CASGLDILGTESYEQYF.

The chain joins TRBV5-1 to TRBJ2-7; 10 bases match TRBD2. The J segment lost 7 bases and the V segment lost 6 bases, leaving 7 bases of the junction unmatched. The germline V gene has CDR1 SGHRS and CDR2 YFSETQ. The length of the CDR3 is 13 residues. The DNA of the CDR3 is TGCGCCAGCACCGAAACTAGCGGGATAGAGCAGTACTTC. Translated, it gives CASTETSGIEQYF. Full variable domain (outside the CDR3, taken from reference TRBV5-1 and TRBJ2-7): KAGVTQTPRYLIKTRGQQVTLSCSPISGHRSVSWYQQTPGQGLQFLFEYFSETQRNKGNFPGRFSGRQFSNSRSEMNVSTLELGDSALYLCASTETSGIEQYFGPGTRLTVT.

V and J are TRBV9 and TRBJ2-1; maybe TRBD2 (5 bases). Trimming removed 4 bases from V and 10 bases from J, with 15 bases in between. CDR1 is SGDLS and CDR2 is YYNGEE in the germline V gene. The CDR3 runs 13 residues. The CDR3 here is CASSSYGLEEQFF. The CDR3, as DNA: TGTGCCAGCAGCAGCTACGGACTGGAAGAGCAGTTCTTC.

V gene TRBV19 combines with J gene TRBJ2-1, with D tentatively TRBD1 (5 bases). The V end was cut by 11 bases, the J end by 5 bases, with 13 bases between. CDR3 length equals 12 residues. Germline V gene data show CDR1 as LNHDA and CDR2 as SQIVND (reference sequence). CDR3 coding DNA: TGTGCCGTTGCGGCCAGGGACAATGAGCAGTTCTTC. Its translation is CAVAARDNEQFF. Complete variable domain (other parts from reference TRBV19 and TRBJ2-1): DGGITQSPKYLFRKEGQNVTLSCEQNLNHDAMYWYRQDPGQGLRLIYYSQIVNDFQKGDIAEGYSVSREKKESFPLTVTSAQKNPTAFYLCAVAARDNEQFFGPGTRLTVL.

The chain employs TRBV9 and TRBJ2-7; maybe TRBD2 (5 bases). Trimming cost V 8 bases and J 5 bases, with 14 bases left between them. The CDR3 runs 12 residues. Germline assignment: CDR1 SGDLS and CDR2 YYNGEE. The CDR3 region has the DNA TGTGCCAGGGAGGTTGGGTTGCACGAGCAGTACTTC. Protein product: CAREVGLHEQYF. The variable domain in full, completed from reference TRBV9 and TRBJ2-7, reads DSGVTQTPKHLITATGQRVTLRCSPRSGDLSVYWYQQSLDQGLQFLIQYYNGEERAKGNILERFSAQQFPDLHSELNLSSLELGDSALYFCAREVGLHEQYFGPGTRLTVT.

This chain joins TRBV3-1 (or the pseudogene TRBV3-2) and TRBJ2-5; TRBD2 is a possible D gene (5 bases). The germline gives CDR1 LGHDT, CDR2 YNNKEL (reference sequence). The CDR3 length is 14 residues. The ends were cut back, 0 bases at V and 4 bases at J, with 9 bases in the middle. The CDR3 is CASSQDGDVETQYF. In DNA form, the CDR3 reads TGTGCCAGCAGCCAAGACGGGGATGTAGAGACCCAGTACTTC.

The chain combines TRBV7-8 with TRBJ2-3; 12 bases are shared with TRBD2. Germline loops: CDR1 SGHVS, CDR2 FQNEAQ. The V and J ends lost 5 bases and 0 bases, in that order; junction bases with no gene match: 9. The CDR3 sequence is 18 residues long. CDR3: CASSLGLAGWMSTDTQYF. The CDR3 DNA follows: TGTGCCAGCAGCCTAGGACTAGCGGGATGGATGAGCACAGATACGCAGTATTTT.